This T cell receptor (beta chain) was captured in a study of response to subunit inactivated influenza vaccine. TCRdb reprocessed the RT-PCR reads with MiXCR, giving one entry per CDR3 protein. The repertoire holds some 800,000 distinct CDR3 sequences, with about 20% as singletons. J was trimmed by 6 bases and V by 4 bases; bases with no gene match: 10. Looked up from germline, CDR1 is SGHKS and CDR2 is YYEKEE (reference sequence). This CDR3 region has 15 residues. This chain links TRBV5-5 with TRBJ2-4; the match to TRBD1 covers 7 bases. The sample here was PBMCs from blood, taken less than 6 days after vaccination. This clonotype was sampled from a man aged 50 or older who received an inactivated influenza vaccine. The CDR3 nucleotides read TGTGCCAGCAGCAGCAACAGGGGAGTGGGAAACATTCAGTACTTC. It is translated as CASSSNRGVGNIQYF.